This entry lists 22 T cell receptor beta chains sequenced from one sample in a study of shared clonotypes between healthy human individuals. Profiled with immunoSEQ multiplex PCR; TCRdb holds only in-frame clones, not every one. The sample lists hundreds of thousands of clones; more than 70% were seen once. The sequenced sample consisted of memory CD4+ T cells sorted from blood. Subset noted: CD45RA-negative fraction. These receptors were collected from a woman between 25 and 40 years old in good health.

This clone has just a few counts. The genes are TRBV5-4 and TRBJ1-4; TRBD1 might be the D (6 bases). V was trimmed by 2 bases and J by 4 bases, leaving 12 bases between them. Germline V gene data show CDR1 as SGHNT and CDR2 as YYREEE (reference sequence). The CDR3 spans 15 residues. The CDR3 loop is CASSFMGASNEKLFF. CDR3 bases: TGTGCCAGCAGCTTTATGGGGGCCAGTAATGAAAAACTGTTTTTT. The full variable domain, in which reference TRBV5-4 and TRBJ1-4 provide the parts outside the CDR3, is ETGVTQSPTHLIKTRGQQVTLRCSSQSGHNTVSWYQQALGQGPQFIFQYYREEENGRGNFPPRFSGLQFPNYSSELNVNALELDDSALYLCASSFMGASNEKLFFGSGTQLSVL.

This chain uses TRBV28 with TRBJ1-1; maybe TRBD1 (6 bases). Germline-derived CDR1 and CDR2 are MDHEN and SYDVKM. This CDR3 has 14 residues. V shed 8 bases and J shed 2 bases, with 15 bases lying between them. This CDR3 reads CASSRGGTNTEAFF. CDR3 DNA: TGTGCCAGCTCCCGAGGGGGAACAAACACTGAAGCTTTCTTT.

This chain links TRBV7-9 with TRBJ2-7; D not certain. The germline V gene has CDR1 SEHNR and CDR2 FQNEAQ (reference sequence). CDR3 length: 14 residues. Trimming shortened V by 4 bases and J by 0 bases, and 10 bases separated the two germline ends. The CDR3 loop is CASSSDVASYEQYF. Here the CDR3 DNA reads TGTGCCAGCAGCTCCGATGTCGCCTCCTACGAGCAGTACTTC.

This chain connects TRBV30 to TRBJ2-3, with D maybe TRBD2 (7 bases). V lost 5 bases, J lost 4 bases, and 19 bases lay in between. Germline CDR1 is GTSNPN and CDR2 is SVGIG (reference sequence). The CDR3 extends over 15 amino acids. Written as DNA, the CDR3 is TGTGCCTGGGTGAAGGGGGAGGGCATCCCAGATACGCAGTATTTT. It is translated as CAWVKGEGIPDTQYF.

This clone was counted at least ten times. The genes are TRBV21-1 and TRBJ1-5. TRBV21-1 constitutes a pseudogene. The CDR3 runs 19 residues. The CDR3 protein is CASSSDYGHVTYSNQPQHF. The CDR3 coding sequence is TGTGCCAGCAGCTCAGACTACGGACACGTCACATATAGCAATCAGCCCCAGCATTTT.

In regard to this clone: The sample carries other DNA sequences with the same CDR3. CDR3 bases: TGTGCCAGCAGGGACAGGGGTGAGACCCAGTACTTC. Translated: CASRDRGETQYF. The rearrangement links TRBV2 to TRBJ2-5; 9 bases line up with TRBD1. The junction had 1 base not matched to a gene; V was cut back by 6 bases and J by 5 bases. The germline V gene has CDR1 SNHLY and CDR2 FYNNEI. The CDR3 has 12 amino acids.

The chain combines TRBV4-2 with TRBJ2-1; TRBD1 aligns across 10 bases. CDR3 length: 15 amino acids. Germline V gives CDR1 LGHNA, CDR2 YNFKEQ. The V segment lost 4 bases and the J segment 4 bases; nucleotides outside the gene matches: 4. CDR3 nucleotide sequence: TGTGCCAGCAGCCGGACGGGACAGGGGTACAATGAGCAGTTCTTC. Its translation: CASSRTGQGYNEQFF.

The count of this clone is one. J is TRBJ2-2 and V is TRBV29-1; D call uncertain. The CDR3 consists of 13 residues. The V gene's germline CDR1 is SQVTM and CDR2 ANQGSEA. With 1 base removed from V and 6 bases from J, the gap between germline ends came to 9 bases. The CDR3 DNA reads as TGCAGCGTTGAAGGGCCTACCCCCGGGGAGCTGTTTTTT. As protein: CSVEGPTPGELFF.

V is TRBV7-9 and J is TRBJ2-3; D might be TRBD1 or TRBD2, each matching 5 bases. CDR3 length equals 14 residues. V lost 4 bases to trimming and J lost 1 base, with 9 bases between them. Germline CDR1 and CDR2: SEHNR and FQNEAQ (reference sequence). CDR3 coding DNA: TGTGCCAGCAGCTGGGGACGGGGCACAGATACGCAGTATTTT. Protein sequence: CASSWGRGTDTQYF.

The V gene is TRBV6-5, the J gene TRBJ2-1; 8 nucleotides align to TRBD2. V dropped 9 bases and J dropped 5; count of bases not matched to a gene: 9. The CDR3 is made up of 14 amino acids. The germline V gene encodes CDR1 MNHEY and CDR2 SVGAGI. DNA for the CDR3: TGTGCCAGTTCCCCCGGGACTAGTCACAATGAGCAGTTCTTC. It codes for CASSPGTSHNEQFF.

The chain recombines TRBV5-1 with TRBJ1-4, with D possibly being TRBD1 (5 bases). Germline CDR1 SGHRS, CDR2 YFSETQ. With 5 bases removed from V and 8 bases from J, the gap between germline ends came to 16 bases. The CDR3 runs 14 residues. This CDR3 reads CASREGYSGEKLFF. The CDR3 DNA sequence: TGCGCCAGCAGAGAGGGGTATTCGGGAGAAAAACTGTTTTTT.

The gene calls are TRBV28 and TRBJ2-7; D unresolved. The germline V and J ends were trimmed by 5 bases and 4 bases, with 6 bases remaining between them. Germline V gives CDR1 MDHEN, CDR2 SYDVKM. The CDR3 contains 11 residues. This chain's CDR3 is CASSAEYEQYF. The CDR3 DNA is TGTGCCAGCAGTGCCGAGTACGAGCAGTACTTC. The full variable domain, rest sourced from reference TRBV28 and TRBJ2-7, is DVKVTQSSRYLVKRTGEKVFLECVQDMDHENMFWYRQDPGLGLRLIYFSYDVKMKEKGDIPEGYSVSREKKERFSLILESASTNQTSMYLCASSAEYEQYFGPGTRLTVT.

The chain carries TRBV2 and TRBJ2-7, with 11 bases lining up with TRBD1. The V segment lost 6 bases and the J segment 4 bases; nucleotides outside the gene matches: 8. Germline V gene data show CDR1 as SNHLY and CDR2 as FYNNEI. The CDR3 totals 15 residues. CDR3 DNA sequence: TGTGCCAGCAGCCTCGGACAGGGGGCCCCATACGAGCAGTACTTC. Its protein product is CASSLGQGAPYEQYF.

The chain employs TRBV28 and TRBJ2-7, with a possible D match to TRBD2 (6 bases). The length of the CDR3 is 17 residues. The germline gives CDR1 MDHEN, CDR2 SYDVKM. Trimming cost V 6 bases and J 2 bases, with 23 bases left between them. The CDR3: CASRDSGWGLQTYEQYF. CDR3 DNA: TGTGCCAGCAGAGACAGCGGTTGGGGACTTCAGACCTACGAGCAGTACTTC. Complete variable domain (other parts from reference TRBV28 and TRBJ2-7): DVKVTQSSRYLVKRTGEKVFLECVQDMDHENMFWYRQDPGLGLRLIYFSYDVKMKEKGDIPEGYSVSREKKERFSLILESASTNQTSMYLCASRDSGWGLQTYEQYFGPGTRLTVT.

This chain uses TRBV15 with TRBJ1-3; a possible D gene is TRBD1 (6 bases). Germline-derived CDR1 and CDR2 are LNHNV and YYDKDF (reference sequence). The length of the CDR3 is 15 residues. Between the trimmed V and J ends, which lost 2 bases and 4 bases, there was a span of 12 bases. The CDR3 DNA sequence: TGTGCCACCAGCAGAAAACAGGGTTTCGGAAACACCATATATTTT. It yields the protein CATSRKQGFGNTIYF.

V is TRBV11-2 and J is TRBJ1-1; weak D call: TRBD1 (5 bases). The CDR3 spans 13 residues. V lost 5 bases and J 0 bases, leaving 7 bases between the germline ends. Germline-derived CDR1 and CDR2 are SGHAT and FQNNGV. The DNA of the CDR3 is TGTGCCAGCAGCCGGACACTGAACACTGAAGCTTTCTTT. Translating it yields CASSRTLNTEAFF.

This clone has only a few counts. The chain is built from TRBV7-9 and TRBJ2-5; TRBD1 aligns across 8 bases. CDR3 length: 14 residues. V shed 5 bases and J 5 bases; nucleotides not matched to a gene: 7. CDR1 and CDR2 (germline): SEHNR, FQNEAQ (reference sequence). The CDR3 DNA follows: TGTGCCAGCAGCATAGGACAGGGAAGGGAGACCCAGTACTTC. Translating it yields CASSIGQGRETQYF.

The chain employs TRBV6-1 and TRBJ1-1, with 7 positions matching TRBD1. Germline CDR1 reads MNHNS; CDR2 reads SASEGT. The CDR3 has 15 residues. V lost 6 bases and J lost 0; bases outside the gene matches: 7. The CDR3 coding sequence is TGTGCCAGCAGGGCAAAGGACAGGATGAACACTGAAGCTTTCTTT. Encoded protein: CASRAKDRMNTEAFF.

This clone was seen a few times. This rearrangement joins TRBV5-1 to TRBJ2-1; unclear D gene. The CDR3 loop spans 15 amino acids. The germline V gene has CDR1 SGHRS and CDR2 YFSETQ. V was clipped by 2 bases and J by 0 bases, with 9 bases between them. CDR3 residues: CASSFDSYSYNEQFF. The CDR3, as DNA: TGCGCCAGCAGCTTCGACTCCTACTCCTACAATGAGCAGTTCTTC.

This clone was recorded a few times. This chain uses TRBV5-4 with TRBJ2-5; D remains unclear. This CDR3 has 13 residues. V gave up 2 bases and J gave up 5 bases, with 10 bases separating them. Germline loops: CDR1 SGHNT, CDR2 YYREEE (reference sequence). This CDR3 reads CASSFVGHETQYF. CDR3 in DNA: TGTGCCAGCAGCTTTGTAGGCCACGAGACCCAGTACTTC.

This clone was seen a handful of times. V is TRBV9 and J is TRBJ2-3; 14 nucleotides line up with TRBD2. V trimming: 0 bases; J trimming: 3 bases; junction bases outside the gene matches: 0. The CDR3 runs to 16 residues. CDR1 SGDLS and CDR2 YYNGEE come from the germline V gene. CDR3 protein: CASSVGTSGRTDTQYF. DNA for the CDR3: TGTGCCAGCAGCGTAGGGACTAGCGGGAGGACAGATACGCAGTATTTT.

The V gene is TRBV5-4, the J gene TRBJ1-3, with D maybe TRBD1 (6 bases). V was clipped by 4 bases and J by 4 bases, with 12 bases between them. CDR3 size: 14 residues. Germline loops: CDR1 SGHNT, CDR2 YYREEE (reference sequence). CDR3 sequence reads: CASSPNRAGNTIYF. The CDR3 region has the DNA TGTGCCAGCAGCCCGAACAGGGCCGGAAACACCATATATTTT.